Each of the 21 T cell receptor beta chains below was sequenced from the same sample in a study of T cells expressing NK-cell markers. TCRdb reanalyzed the 5' RACE reads and collapses them to one entry per CDR3 protein, without DNA. Its table records fewer than 300,000 distinct CDR3 sequences. Sequencing was done on a sample of blood T cells: a sorted CD56 or NKG2C T cell subset, CD4+ or CD8+ T cells, or bulk PBMC T cells (not recorded which). All receptors come from a woman between 18 and 69 years old in good health.

The V and J genes are TRBV5-1 and TRBJ2-1; TCRdb picks TRBD2, but there is no DNA to check that call. CDR3 length: 13 residues. Per germline, CDR1 SGHRS and CDR2 YFSETQ. CDR3 loop: CASSPTRVDEQFF.

V is TRBV4-2 and J is TRBJ1-4. In germline, CDR1 is LGHNA, CDR2 YNFKEQ. The length of the CDR3 is 19 residues. Here the CDR3 reads CASSSRFGSGVATNEKLFF.

This chain connects TRBV20-1 to TRBJ1-5; TCRdb designates TRBD1, a call that cannot be tested without DNA. Germline CDR1 and CDR2: DFQATT and SNEGSKA (reference sequence). The CDR3 sequence is 15 residues long. The CDR3 reads CSAWGPRGFGQPQHF.

The chain joins TRBV5-1 to TRBJ1-2; the D gene TCRdb calls, TRBD1, cannot be checked with no DNA. CDR1 is SGHRS, CDR2 YFSETQ, per germline. The CDR3 loop spans 15 amino acids. CDR3: CASSLNGHFNYGYTF.

V is TRBV6-5 and J is TRBJ1-2; absent DNA, TCRdb's TRBD1 call cannot be checked. CDR3 length equals 15 residues. Germline V gives CDR1 MNHEY, CDR2 SVGAGI. CDR3 residues: CASSSTGTANYGYTF.

The chain combines TRBV12-3 or TRBV12-4 with TRBJ2-5; TCRdb returns TRBD2, unconfirmable since there is no DNA. This CDR3 has 14 amino acids. CDR3 protein: CASISLGVTETQYF.

V gene TRBV30 combines with J gene TRBJ2-2. CDR3 length: 12 amino acids. Germline CDR1 is GTSNPN and CDR2 is SVGIG (reference sequence). The CDR3 is CAWSFGTGELFF.

This chain connects TRBV29-1 to TRBJ1-1; the TCRdb D gene call, TRBD1, has no DNA to confirm it. The CDR3 is 13 residues long. Germline CDR1 and CDR2: SQVTM and ANQGSEA. CDR3 residues: CSARDSRSTEAFF.

The chain joins TRBV28 to TRBJ2-3; no DNA is available, so the TRBD2 call from TCRdb remains unchecked. This CDR3 has 15 amino acids. Per germline, CDR1 MDHEN and CDR2 SYDVKM. The CDR3 region is CASSLIAGVADTQYF. The variable domain in full, completed from reference TRBV28 and TRBJ2-3, reads DVKVTQSSRYLVKRTGEKVFLECVQDMDHENMFWYRQDPGLGLRLIYFSYDVKMKEKGDIPEGYSVSREKKERFSLILESASTNQTSMYLCASSLIAGVADTQYFGPGTRLTVL.

The genes are TRBV12-3 or TRBV12-4 and TRBJ1-4. The length of the CDR3 is 14 residues. This CDR3 is CASSLTLPNEKLFF.

The chain carries TRBV12-3 or TRBV12-4 and TRBJ1-1; TCRdb's assignment of TRBD1 cannot be checked, as there is no DNA. The CDR3 covers 13 residues. CDR3 in amino acids: CASSRGWGTEAFF.

The chain couples TRBV20-1 to TRBJ2-3; lacking DNA, the TRBD1 call made by TCRdb goes unchecked. Germline V CDR1 and CDR2: DFQATT, SNEGSKA (reference sequence). CDR3 length: 15 residues. CDR3 residues: CSASRRDRGTDTQYF.

The rearrangement joins TRBV12-3 or TRBV12-4 to TRBJ2-5; TCRdb proposes TRBD2, but this gene call is untestable without DNA. The CDR3 sequence is 17 residues long. The CDR3: CASSLATSGSRGGTQYF.

This CDR3 is CASSRTPTVGNQPQHF. The chain links TRBV7-2 to TRBJ1-5; no DNA is available, so the TRBD1 call from TCRdb remains unchecked. The germline V gene has CDR1 SGHTA and CDR2 FQGNSA. The CDR3 is 16 amino acids.

V usage is TRBV7-9 and J usage is TRBJ2-4; TCRdb names TRBD1, which stays unverified in the absence of DNA. The germline V gene encodes CDR1 SEHNR and CDR2 FQNEAQ (reference sequence). The CDR3 consists of 15 residues. This chain's CDR3 is CASSLGGTGGDIQYF.

The chain carries TRBV29-1 and TRBJ1-1. The CDR3 loop spans 14 amino acids. The germline V gene has CDR1 SQVTM and CDR2 ANQGSEA. CDR3 loop: CSVEEAREGTEAFF.

The genes are TRBV18 and TRBJ2-5; checking the TCRdb D call of TRBD2 is not possible without DNA. The CDR3 is 14 residues long. CDR1 is KGHSH and CDR2 is LQKENI in the germline V gene. CDR3 region: CASSRGLDQETQYF. Complete variable domain (other parts from reference TRBV18 and TRBJ2-5): NAGVMQNPRHLVRRRGQEARLRCSPMKGHSHVYWYRQLPEEGLKFMVYLQKENIIDESGMPKERFSAEFPKEGPSILRIQQVVRGDSAAYFCASSRGLDQETQYFGPGTRLLVL.

The V gene is TRBV5-1, the J gene TRBJ2-3; TCRdb calls TRBD1, which cannot be checked without DNA. Looked up from germline, CDR1 is SGHRS and CDR2 is YFSETQ. The CDR3 has 12 amino acids. CDR3 sequence: CASSPQGDTQYF.

The chain's CDR3 is CASSLFSGGSSYNEQFF. This sequence joins TRBV5-1 and TRBJ2-1; TCRdb names TRBD2, which stays unverified in the absence of DNA. Germline V CDR1 and CDR2: SGHRS, YFSETQ. This CDR3 contains 17 residues.

The chain couples TRBV20-1 to TRBJ1-1; the D call of TRBD1 rests on TCRdb alone, since no DNA is present to check it. Germline loops: CDR1 DFQATT, CDR2 SNEGSKA (reference sequence). This CDR3 spans 14 amino acids. CDR3 region: CSANRGPINTEAFF.

J is TRBJ2-1 and V is TRBV5-6; TCRdb's assignment of TRBD1 cannot be checked, as there is no DNA. This CDR3 has 12 residues. Germline V lookup: CDR1 SGHDT, CDR2 YYEEEE. The CDR3 sequence is CARSTGGNEQFF.